This T cell receptor (beta chain) was retrieved from a study of cytomegalovirus exposure and HLA in healthy donors. This CDR3 contains 20 residues. J gave up 3 bases and V 4 bases, and 17 bases lay outside the gene matches. Germline values: CDR1 SGDLS, CDR2 YYNGEE. The study's findings and limits: Earlier analysis yielded a pattern in which most TCR beta V segments were productive about 87% or about 30% of the time.

The PCR ran on 60 Vbeta and 13 Jbeta primers. Clones were sequenced by immunoSEQ multiplex PCR, and TCRdb holds only the in-frame ones, with some missing. The sample lists more than 100,000 clones; 75% to 80% were seen once. Points on this clone: Its antigen is undetermined.

This clonotype was sampled from an older woman in good health and CMV-seronegative. V usage is TRBV9 and J usage is TRBJ2-3, with 13 bases aligning to TRBD2. Material for sequencing was PBMCs. The CDR3 spells CASSIGGLAGLERRTDTQYF. CDR3 in DNA: TGTGCCAGCAGCATAGGGGGACTAGCGGGGCTTGAGAGAAGGACAGATACGCAGTATTTT.